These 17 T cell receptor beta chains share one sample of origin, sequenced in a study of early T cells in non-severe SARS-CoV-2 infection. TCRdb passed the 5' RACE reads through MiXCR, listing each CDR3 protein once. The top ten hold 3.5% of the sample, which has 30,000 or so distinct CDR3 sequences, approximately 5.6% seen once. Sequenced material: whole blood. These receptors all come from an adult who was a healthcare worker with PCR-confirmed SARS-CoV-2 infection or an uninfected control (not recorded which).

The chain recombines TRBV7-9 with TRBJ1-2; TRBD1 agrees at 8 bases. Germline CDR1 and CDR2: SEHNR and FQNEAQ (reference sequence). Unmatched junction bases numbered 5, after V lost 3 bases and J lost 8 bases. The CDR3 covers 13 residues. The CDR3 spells CASSLDREDGYTF. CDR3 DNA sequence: TGTGCCAGCAGCTTGGACAGGGAGGACGGCTACACCTTC.

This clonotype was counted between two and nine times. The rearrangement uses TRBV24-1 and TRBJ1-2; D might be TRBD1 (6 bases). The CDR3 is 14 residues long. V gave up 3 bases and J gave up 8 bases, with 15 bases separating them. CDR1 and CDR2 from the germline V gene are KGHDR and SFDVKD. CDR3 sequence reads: CATSDHRQAKGYTF. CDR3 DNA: TGTGCCACCAGTGATCACCGACAGGCGAAGGGCTACACCTTC.

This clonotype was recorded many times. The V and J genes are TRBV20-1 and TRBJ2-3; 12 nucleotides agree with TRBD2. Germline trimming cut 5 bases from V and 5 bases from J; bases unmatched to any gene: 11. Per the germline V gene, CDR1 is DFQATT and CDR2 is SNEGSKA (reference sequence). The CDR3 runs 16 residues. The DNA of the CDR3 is TGCAGTGCTCCCCGGACTAGCGGGATGTCGAGAGATACGCAGTATTTT. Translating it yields CSAPRTSGMSRDTQYF.

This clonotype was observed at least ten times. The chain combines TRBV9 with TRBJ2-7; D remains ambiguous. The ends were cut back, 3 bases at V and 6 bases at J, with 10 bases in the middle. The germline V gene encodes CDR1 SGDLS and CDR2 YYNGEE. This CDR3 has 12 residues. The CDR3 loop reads CASSALGSEQYF. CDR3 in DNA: TGTGCCAGCAGCGCACTCGGGTCCGAGCAGTACTTC. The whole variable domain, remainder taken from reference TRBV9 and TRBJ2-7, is DSGVTQTPKHLITATGQRVTLRCSPRSGDLSVYWYQQSLDQGLQFLIQYYNGEERAKGNILERFSAQQFPDLHSELNLSSLELGDSALYFCASSALGSEQYFGPGTRLTVT.

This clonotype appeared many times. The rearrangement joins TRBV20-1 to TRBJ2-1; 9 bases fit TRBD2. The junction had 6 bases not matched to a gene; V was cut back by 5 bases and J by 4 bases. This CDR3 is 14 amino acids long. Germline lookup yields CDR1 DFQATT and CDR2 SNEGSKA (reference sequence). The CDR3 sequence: CSALPSGTYNEQFF. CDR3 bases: TGCAGTGCTCTCCCTAGCGGGACATACAATGAGCAGTTCTTC.

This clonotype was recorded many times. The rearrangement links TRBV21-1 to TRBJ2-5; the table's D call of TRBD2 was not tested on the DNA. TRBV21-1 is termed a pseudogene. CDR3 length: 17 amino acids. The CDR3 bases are TGTGCCAGCAGCTTGAATAGCGGGAGGGCCCTCAGAGAGACCCAGTACTTC. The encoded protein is CASSLNSGRALRETQYF.

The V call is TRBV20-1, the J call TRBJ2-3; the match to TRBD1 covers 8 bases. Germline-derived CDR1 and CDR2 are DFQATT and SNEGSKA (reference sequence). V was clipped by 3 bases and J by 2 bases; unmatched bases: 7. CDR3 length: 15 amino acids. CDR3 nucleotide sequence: TGCAGTGCTAGTCTGGCAGGGGGCCTCACAGATACGCAGTATTTT. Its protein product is CSASLAGGLTDTQYF.

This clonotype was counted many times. The CDR3 protein is CASSPPHGGRAYEQFF. CDR3 nucleotide sequence: TGTGCCAGCTCACCACCCCACGGCGGGAGGGCCTATGAGCAGTTCTTC. The rearrangement links TRBV18 to TRBJ2-1; 9 nucleotides agree with TRBD2. Germline V gives CDR1 KGHSH, CDR2 LQKENI. The CDR3 consists of 16 residues. Trimming removed 0 bases from V and 8 bases from J; junction bases left unmatched: 8. The full variable domain, in which reference TRBV18 and TRBJ2-1 provide the parts outside the CDR3, is NAGVMQNPRHLVRRRGQEARLRCSPMKGHSHVYWYRQLPEEGLKFMVYLQKENIIDESGMPKERFSAEFPKEGPSILRIQQVVRGDSAAYFCASSPPHGGRAYEQFFGPGTRLTVL.

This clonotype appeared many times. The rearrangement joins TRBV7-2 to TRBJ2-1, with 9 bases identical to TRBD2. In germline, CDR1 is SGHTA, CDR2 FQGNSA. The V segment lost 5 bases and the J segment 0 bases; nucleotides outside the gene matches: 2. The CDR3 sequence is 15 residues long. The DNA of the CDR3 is TGTGCCAGCAGCCGGACTAGCGACTCCTACAATGAGCAGTTCTTC. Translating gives CASSRTSDSYNEQFF.

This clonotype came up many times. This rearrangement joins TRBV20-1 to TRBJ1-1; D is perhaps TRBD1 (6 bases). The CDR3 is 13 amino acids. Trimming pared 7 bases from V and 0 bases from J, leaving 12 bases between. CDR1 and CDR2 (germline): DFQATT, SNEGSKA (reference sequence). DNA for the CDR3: TGCAGTGTACAGGGAACCATGAACACTGAAGCTTTCTTT. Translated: CSVQGTMNTEAFF.

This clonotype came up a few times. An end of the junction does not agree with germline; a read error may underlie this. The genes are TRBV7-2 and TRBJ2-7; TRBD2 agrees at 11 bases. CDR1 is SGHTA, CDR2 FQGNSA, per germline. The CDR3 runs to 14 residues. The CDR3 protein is CVSSLGLAGHEQYF. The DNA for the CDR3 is TGTGTCAGCAGCCTAGGACTAGCGGGCCACGAGCAGTACTTC. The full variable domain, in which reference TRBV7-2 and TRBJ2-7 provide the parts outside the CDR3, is GAGVSQSPSNKVTEKGKDVELRCDPISGHTALYWYRQSLGQGLEFLIYFQGNSAPDKSGLPSDRFSAERTGGSVSTLTIQRTQQEDSAVYLCVSSLGLAGHEQYFGPGTRLTVT.

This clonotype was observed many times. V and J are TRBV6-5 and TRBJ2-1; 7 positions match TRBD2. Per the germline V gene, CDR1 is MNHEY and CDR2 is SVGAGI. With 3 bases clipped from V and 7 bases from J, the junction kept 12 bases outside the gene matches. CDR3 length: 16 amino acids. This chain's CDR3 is CASSYGAGVSGNEQFF. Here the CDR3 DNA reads TGTGCCAGCAGTTATGGTGCGGGAGTATCGGGAAATGAGCAGTTCTTC.

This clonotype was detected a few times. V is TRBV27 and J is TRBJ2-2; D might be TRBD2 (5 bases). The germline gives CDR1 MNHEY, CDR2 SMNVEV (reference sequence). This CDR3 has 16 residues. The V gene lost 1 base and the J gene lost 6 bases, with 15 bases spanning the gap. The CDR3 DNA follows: TGTGCCAGCAGTTTATATTCCCTAGCTGGGGCCGGGGAGCTGTTTTTT. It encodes CASSLYSLAGAGELFF.

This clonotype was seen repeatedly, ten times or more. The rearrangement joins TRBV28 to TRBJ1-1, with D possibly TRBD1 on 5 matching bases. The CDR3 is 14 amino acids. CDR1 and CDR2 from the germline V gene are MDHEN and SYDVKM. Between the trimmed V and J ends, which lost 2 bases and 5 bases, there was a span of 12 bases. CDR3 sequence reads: CASSLAGVGTEAFF. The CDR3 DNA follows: TGTGCCAGCAGTTTAGCGGGGGTCGGGACTGAAGCTTTCTTT. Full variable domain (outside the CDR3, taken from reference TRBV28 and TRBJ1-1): DVKVTQSSRYLVKRTGEKVFLECVQDMDHENMFWYRQDPGLGLRLIYFSYDVKMKEKGDIPEGYSVSREKKERFSLILESASTNQTSMYLCASSLAGVGTEAFFGQGTRLTVV.

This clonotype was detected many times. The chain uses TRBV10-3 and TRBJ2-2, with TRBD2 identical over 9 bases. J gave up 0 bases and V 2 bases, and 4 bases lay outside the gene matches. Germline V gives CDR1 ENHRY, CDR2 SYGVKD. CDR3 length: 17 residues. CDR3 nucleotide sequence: TGTGCCATCAGTGAGGTAGCGGGAGAGGCGAACACCGGGGAGCTGTTTTTT. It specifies CAISEVAGEANTGELFF.

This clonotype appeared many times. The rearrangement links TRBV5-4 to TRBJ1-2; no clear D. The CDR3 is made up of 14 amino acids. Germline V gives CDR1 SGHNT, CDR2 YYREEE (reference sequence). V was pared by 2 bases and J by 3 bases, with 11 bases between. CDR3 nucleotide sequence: TGTGCCAGCAGCTTCCAGAATGGGGACTATGGCTACACCTTC. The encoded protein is CASSFQNGDYGYTF. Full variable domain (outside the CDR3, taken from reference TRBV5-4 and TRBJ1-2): ETGVTQSPTHLIKTRGQQVTLRCSSQSGHNTVSWYQQALGQGPQFIFQYYREEENGRGNFPPRFSGLQFPNYSSELNVNALELDDSALYLCASSFQNGDYGYTFGSGTRLTVV.

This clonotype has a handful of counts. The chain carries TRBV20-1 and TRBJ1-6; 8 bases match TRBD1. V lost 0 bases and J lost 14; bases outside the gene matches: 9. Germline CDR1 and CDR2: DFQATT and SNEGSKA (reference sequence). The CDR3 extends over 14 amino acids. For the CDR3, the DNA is TGCAGTGCTAGAGATCCGACTCAGGGGGCGGCCCTCCACTTT. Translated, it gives CSARDPTQGAALHF.